One TCR beta chain is described in this entry. The data originate from a study of T cells in localized non-small cell lung cancer. Deletions cut 0 bases from V and 4 bases from J, with 16 bases between. The CDR3 extends over 16 amino acids. Germline V gene lookup returns CDR1 MGHRA and CDR2 YSYEKL. Sequencing used immunoSEQ multiplex PCR; TCRdb keeps in-frame clones, though not all of them. This table has approximately 83,000 clones, around 90% appearing once. The receptor was derived from a woman aged 35-70 years with stage II squamous cell lung carcinoma. The specimen comprised PBMCs, sampled before any cancer treatment. The chain combines TRBV4-1 with TRBJ2-7; D not certain. CDR3 protein: CASSQDITPVRYEQYF. The CDR3 DNA sequence: TGCGCCAGCAGCCAAGATATAACACCCGTTCGTTACGAGCAGTACTTC.